One and the same sample provided the 26 T cell receptor beta chains below, sequenced in a study of blood T cells in healthy people across ages. Next came a second PCR, run for about 6 to 12 cycles, which used a sample-barcoded 5' primer along with a J-beta primer mix. TCRdb re-called the 5' RACE reads through MiXCR, storing one row per CDR3 protein. The table has hundreds of thousands of distinct CDR3 sequences, nearly 60% seen once. Sequencing was carried out using blood. The receptor set was obtained from a man aged 25 to 40 in good health.

This sequence joins TRBV6-2 or TRBV6-3 and TRBJ1-1; D is unclear. V lost 6 bases to trimming and J lost 0 bases, with 17 bases between them. The germline gives CDR1 MNHEY, CDR2 SVGEGT. The CDR3 loop spans 16 amino acids. The CDR3 region has the DNA TGTGCCAGCAGGCAGGTTACTTCGGTCATGAACACTGAAGCTTTCTTT. As protein: CASRQVTSVMNTEAFF.

This clonotype was counted only a few times. The chain has TRBV20-1 and TRBJ2-5, with D possibly being TRBD2 (6 bases). CDR1 and CDR2 (germline): DFQATT, SNEGSKA (reference sequence). Trimming took 7 bases from V and 11 from J, leaving 14 bases between them. The CDR3 has 10 amino acids. CDR3 nucleotides: TGCAGTGGGGCCAGGAGGGAGCAGTACTTC. Translated: CSGARREQYF.

V is TRBV12-3 or TRBV12-4 and J is TRBJ2-2; D gene uncertain. This CDR3 has 12 residues. V gave up 9 bases and J gave up 6 bases, with 11 bases separating them. The chain's CDR3 is CASSPNSGELFF. The CDR3 DNA reads TGTGCCAGTAGTCCTAATTCCGGGGAGCTGTTTTTT.

This sequence joins TRBV7-2 and TRBJ2-3, with TRBD2 matching over 10 bases. This CDR3 contains 16 residues. J gave up 4 bases and V 5 bases, and 9 bases lay outside the gene matches. Germline CDR1 and CDR2: SGHTA and FQGNSA. This CDR3 is CASSPGLAPLADTQYF. The CDR3 bases are TGTGCCAGCAGCCCGGGACTAGCGCCCCTGGCAGATACGCAGTATTTT.

This chain uses TRBV12-3 or TRBV12-4 with TRBJ2-7, with TRBD2 matching 8 bases. The CDR3 has 13 amino acids. With 8 bases clipped from V and 4 bases from J, the junction kept 7 bases outside the gene matches. The DNA for the CDR3 is TGTGCCAGCGGGGTTGGCGGGGGGTACGAGCAGTACTTC. This encodes CASGVGGGYEQYF.

This clonotype showed up just a few times. The rearrangement joins TRBV29-1 to TRBJ2-3; D is undetermined. Germline V gene sequence: CDR1 SQVTM, CDR2 ANQGSEA. V lost 8 bases to trimming and J lost 0 bases, with 18 bases between them. The CDR3 is 15 amino acids. In DNA, the CDR3 is TGCAGCTTCAATGGGCTATTCGCTAGCACAGATACGCAGTATTTT. Its translation is CSFNGLFASTDTQYF.

The chain has TRBV27 and TRBJ2-7, with no clear D. Trimming stripped 6 bases from V and 3 bases from J, with 15 bases between. Germline CDR1 reads MNHEY; CDR2 reads SMNVEV (reference sequence). The CDR3 has 14 residues. The CDR3 loop reads CASRMDPADYEQYF. CDR3 bases: TGTGCCAGCAGAATGGACCCGGCGGACTACGAGCAGTACTTC.

The V gene is TRBV27, the J gene TRBJ2-1, with D possibly matching TRBD2 (6 bases). The CDR3 is 13 amino acids. Trimming cost V 2 bases and J 10 bases, with 12 bases left between them. CDR1 MNHEY and CDR2 SMNVEV come from the germline V gene (reference sequence). The CDR3 bases are TGTGCCAGCAGTTTAGTCCGGGGGTGGGAGCAGTTCTTC. This codes for CASSLVRGWEQFF.

This rearrangement joins TRBV2 to TRBJ1-1; D unresolved. The CDR3 covers 14 residues. Trimming removed 8 bases from V and 0 bases from J, with 13 bases in between. Germline V gene lookup returns CDR1 SNHLY and CDR2 FYNNEI. As DNA, the CDR3 is TGTGCCAGCGTCCTTCAGGAGGTGAACACTGAAGCTTTCTTT. Amino acids: CASVLQEVNTEAFF.

As to this clonotype: A much bigger clone sits one base away, suggesting this may be a read error. This chain connects TRBV29-1 to TRBJ2-4; 8 nucleotides match TRBD1. The CDR3 has 16 residues. CDR1 is SQVTM and CDR2 is ANQGSEA in the germline V gene. CDR3 protein: CSVDPEGTGGTNILYF. Here the CDR3 DNA reads TGCAGCGTTGATCCTGAAGGGACAGGAGGTACAAACATTCTGTACTTC.

J is TRBJ2-3 and V is TRBV27; TRBD2 matches 7 bases. From germline, CDR1 is MNHEY and CDR2 SMNVEV (reference sequence). V was pared by 8 bases and J by 6 bases, with 17 bases of the junction left unmatched. The CDR3 spans 16 residues. This CDR3 is CASRGAGSPFSDTQYF. CDR3 DNA: TGTGCCAGCCGGGGAGCGGGATCCCCTTTCAGTGATACGCAGTATTTT.

In the case of this clonotype: The junction departs from germline at one end; a sequencing error may be responsible. The V gene is TRBV29-1, the J gene TRBJ2-4, with 8 positions matching TRBD1. This CDR3 is built from 14 residues. Germline CDR1 SQVTM, CDR2 ANQGSEA. CDR3 sequence reads: CSAIGTGSKNVQYF. The DNA for the CDR3 is TGCAGCGCTATTGGGACAGGTTCCAAAAACGTTCAGTACTTC.

The chain is built from TRBV20-1 and TRBJ2-7; TRBD2 matches at 11 bases. The CDR3 runs 16 residues. Unmatched junction bases numbered 14, after V lost 3 bases and J lost 7 bases. CDR1 and CDR2 (germline): DFQATT, SNEGSKA (reference sequence). The CDR3 protein is CSASDFKLAGAGEQYF. The CDR3 DNA reads TGCAGTGCTAGTGATTTCAAACTAGCGGGAGCGGGAGAGCAGTACTTC.

CDR3 nucleotide sequence: TGTGCCAGCAGCTTGAACCCGGGACAACAAGATACGCAGTATTTT. Residues: CASSLNPGQQDTQYF. The chain uses TRBV11-2 and TRBJ2-3; tentative D call: TRBD1 (6 bases). This CDR3 has 15 amino acids. Between the trimmed V and J ends, which lost 3 bases and 5 bases, there was a span of 15 bases. The germline gives CDR1 SGHAT, CDR2 FQNNGV.

This chain joins TRBV20-1 and TRBJ2-3; D not resolved. V was pared by 0 bases and J by 5 bases, with 15 bases between. CDR3 size: 15 residues. Germline V gives CDR1 DFQATT, CDR2 SNEGSKA (reference sequence). CDR3 sequence reads: CSAREAPSTLDTQYF. DNA for the CDR3: TGCAGTGCTAGAGAAGCGCCGAGTACTCTAGATACGCAGTATTTT.

The rearrangement uses TRBV20-1 and TRBJ2-5; D is possibly TRBD2 (6 bases). The CDR3 runs 14 residues. Germline CDR1 is DFQATT and CDR2 is SNEGSKA (reference sequence). V was cut by 0 bases and J by 5 bases, with 13 bases left in between. The CDR3 spells CSARDLAGLETQYF. Written as DNA, the CDR3 is TGCAGTGCTAGAGATCTGGCGGGATTGGAGACCCAGTACTTC.

This clonotype is a singleton in its sample. The chain couples TRBV6-1 to TRBJ2-1; 7 bases map to TRBD1. The trim removed 5 bases at V and 1 base at J, leaving 2 bases unmatched. Germline V gives CDR1 MNHNS, CDR2 SASEGT. The CDR3 is made up of 14 amino acids. CDR3 sequence (DNA): TGTGCCAGCAGTACGGACAGGTCCTACAATGAGCAGTTCTTC. Its translation: CASSTDRSYNEQFF.

This clonotype has a handful of counts. The V and J genes are TRBV20-1 and TRBJ2-5; 10 positions match TRBD2. In germline, CDR1 is DFQATT, CDR2 SNEGSKA (reference sequence). This CDR3 region has 16 residues. V lost 0 bases and J lost 2; bases outside the gene matches: 6. CDR3 DNA: TGCAGTGCTAGAGATCTAGCGGGGGATACTCAAGAGACCCAGTACTTC. Its translation is CSARDLAGDTQETQYF.

The CDR3 coding sequence is TGTGCCAGCAGCCTTGAGGCCTCCCAGTACTTC. The encoded protein is CASSLEASQYF. This chain connects TRBV7-6 to TRBJ2-5; D not resolved. CDR3 length equals 11 residues. V lost 5 bases to trimming and J lost 9 bases, with 10 bases between them. The germline CDR1 and CDR2 sequences are SGHVS and FNYEAQ.

Only a few counts were recorded for this clonotype. The V gene is TRBV29-1, the J gene TRBJ1-5; D not certain. In germline, CDR1 is SQVTM, CDR2 ANQGSEA. The CDR3 runs to 13 residues. V was clipped by 6 bases and J by 7 bases, with 16 bases between them. As DNA, the CDR3 is TGCAGCGTACTCCGCGGGGAAGGGCAGCCCCAGCATTTT. Translated: CSVLRGEGQPQHF.

This clonotype showed up just once. The CDR3 DNA is TGTGCCAGCAGCCAAGAGGGACAGCCCCAAGAGACCCAGTACTTC. It codes for CASSQEGQPQETQYF. The chain links TRBV3-1 to TRBJ2-5, with TRBD1 matching 7 bases. The V gene end was trimmed by 0 bases and the J gene end by 1 base; junction bases not matched to a gene: 2. There are 15 residues in the CDR3. Germline assignment: CDR1 LGHDT and CDR2 YNNKEL (reference sequence).

This clonotype has only one observation. This chain joins TRBV7-9 and TRBJ2-7; a possible D gene is TRBD1 (5 bases). The V end lost 6 bases, the J end lost 4 bases, and 19 bases lay between the germline ends. CDR3 length: 15 amino acids. Germline-derived CDR1 and CDR2 are SEHNR and FQNEAQ (reference sequence). This CDR3 is CASSTLSRQTYEQYF. Here the CDR3 DNA reads TGTGCCAGCAGTACCCTCTCCCGACAGACTTACGAGCAGTACTTC.

This clonotype has a handful of counts. The chain carries TRBV13 and TRBJ2-5; unclear D gene. The V and J ends lost 5 bases and 5 bases respectively, with 6 bases between them. The CDR3 has 11 amino acids. Germline V gives CDR1 PRHDT, CDR2 FYEKMQ (reference sequence). CDR3 coding DNA: TGTGCCAGCAGCCTTCATGAGACCCAGTACTTC. It encodes CASSLHETQYF.

V gene TRBV7-2 combines with J gene TRBJ2-1, with 10 bases matching TRBD2. The CDR3 spans 15 residues. Germline V CDR1 and CDR2: SGHTA, FQGNSA. The trim removed 1 base at V and 8 bases at J, leaving 5 bases unmatched. CDR3 in amino acids: CASSLVLAGADEQFF. The CDR3 bases are TGTGCCAGCAGCTTAGTGCTAGCGGGAGCGGATGAGCAGTTCTTC.

This chain links TRBV7-6 with TRBJ2-1, with 14 bases fitting TRBD2. The CDR3 extends over 13 amino acids. The germline gives CDR1 SGHVS, CDR2 FNYEAQ. The DNA of the CDR3 is TGTGCAGCCGCGGGACTAGCGGGAGACGAGCAGTTCTTC. This translates into CAAAGLAGDEQFF.

This clonotype was found a few times. This sequence joins TRBV4-2 and TRBJ2-1; possibly TRBD2 for D (6 bases). The CDR3 covers 16 residues. V was pared by 2 bases and J by 4 bases, with 15 bases between. In germline, CDR1 is LGHNA, CDR2 YNFKEQ. The CDR3 sequence is CASSQYGGNRYNEQFF. Written as DNA, the CDR3 is TGTGCCAGCAGCCAATACGGGGGAAACAGGTACAATGAGCAGTTCTTC.